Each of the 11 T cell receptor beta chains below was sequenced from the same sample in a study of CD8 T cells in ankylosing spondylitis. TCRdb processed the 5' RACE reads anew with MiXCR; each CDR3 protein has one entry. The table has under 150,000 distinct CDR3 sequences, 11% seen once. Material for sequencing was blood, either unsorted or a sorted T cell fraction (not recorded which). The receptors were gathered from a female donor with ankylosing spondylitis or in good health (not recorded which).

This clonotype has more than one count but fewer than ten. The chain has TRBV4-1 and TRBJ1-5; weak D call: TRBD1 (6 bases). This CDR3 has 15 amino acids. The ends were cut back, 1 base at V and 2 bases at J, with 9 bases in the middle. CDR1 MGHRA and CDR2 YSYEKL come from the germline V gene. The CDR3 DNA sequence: TGCGCCAGCAGCCAAGCGTCAGGGGGCAATCAGCCCCAGCATTTT. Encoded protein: CASSQASGGNQPQHF.

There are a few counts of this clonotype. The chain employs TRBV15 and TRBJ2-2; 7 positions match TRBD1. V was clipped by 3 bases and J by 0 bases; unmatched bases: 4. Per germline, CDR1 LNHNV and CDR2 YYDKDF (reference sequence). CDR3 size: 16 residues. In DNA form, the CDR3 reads TGTGCCACCAGCAGCTCCGGGACAGCGAACACCGGGGAGCTGTTTTTT. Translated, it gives CATSSSGTANTGELFF.

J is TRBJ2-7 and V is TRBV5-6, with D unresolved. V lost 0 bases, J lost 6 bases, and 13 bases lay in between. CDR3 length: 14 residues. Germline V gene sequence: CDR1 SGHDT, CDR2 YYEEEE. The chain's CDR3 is CASSLAPPLGEQYF. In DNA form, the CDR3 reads TGTGCCAGCAGCTTGGCACCCCCATTAGGCGAGCAGTACTTC.

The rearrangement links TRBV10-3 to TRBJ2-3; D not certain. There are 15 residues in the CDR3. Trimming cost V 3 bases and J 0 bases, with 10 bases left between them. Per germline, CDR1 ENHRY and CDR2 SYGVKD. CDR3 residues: CAISDRRTSTDTQYF. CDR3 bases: TGTGCCATCAGTGACCGCCGCACTAGCACAGATACGCAGTATTTT.

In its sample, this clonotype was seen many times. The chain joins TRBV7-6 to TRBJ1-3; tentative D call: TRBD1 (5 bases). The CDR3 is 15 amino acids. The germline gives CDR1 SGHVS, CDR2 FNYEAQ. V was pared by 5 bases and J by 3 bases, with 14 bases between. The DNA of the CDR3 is TGTGCCAGCAGCCGATTTGGGGCAGGTGGAAACACCATATATTTT. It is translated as CASSRFGAGGNTIYF.

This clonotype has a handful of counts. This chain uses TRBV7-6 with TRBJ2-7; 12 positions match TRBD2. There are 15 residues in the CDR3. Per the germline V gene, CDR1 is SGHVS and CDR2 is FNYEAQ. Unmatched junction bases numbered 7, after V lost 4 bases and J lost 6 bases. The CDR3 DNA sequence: TGTGCCAGCAGCTCCCTAGCGGGAGGGATGGGCGAGCAGTACTTC. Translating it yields CASSSLAGGMGEQYF.

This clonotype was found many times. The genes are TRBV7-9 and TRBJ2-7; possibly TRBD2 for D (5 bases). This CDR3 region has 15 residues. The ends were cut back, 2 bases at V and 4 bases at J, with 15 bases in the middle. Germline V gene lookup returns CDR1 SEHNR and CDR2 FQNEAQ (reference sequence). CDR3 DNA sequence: TGTGCCAGCAGCTTATTGGGGATCCCGGGGTACGAGCAGTACTTC. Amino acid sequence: CASSLLGIPGYEQYF.

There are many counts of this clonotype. CDR3 residues: CASSLVTSVYEQYF. The CDR3 region has the DNA TGTGCCAGCAGCTTAGTGACTAGCGTCTACGAGCAGTACTTC. The rearrangement uses TRBV11-2 and TRBJ2-7; 8 positions agree with TRBD2. CDR3 size: 14 residues. With 1 base clipped from V and 3 bases from J, the junction kept 2 bases outside the gene matches. Germline CDR1 is SGHAT and CDR2 is FQNNGV. The full variable domain, with the rest looked up from reference TRBV11-2 and TRBJ2-7, is EAGVAQSPRYKIIEKRQSVAFWCNPISGHATLYWYQQILGQGPKLLIQFQNNGVVDDSQLPKDRFSAERLKGVDSTLKIQPAKLEDSAVYLCASSLVTSVYEQYFGPGTRLTVT.

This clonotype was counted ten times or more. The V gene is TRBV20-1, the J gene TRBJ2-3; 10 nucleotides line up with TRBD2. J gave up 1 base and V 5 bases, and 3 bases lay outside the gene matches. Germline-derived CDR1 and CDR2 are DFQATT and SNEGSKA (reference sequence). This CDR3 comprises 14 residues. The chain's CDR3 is CSAPSGGGTDTQYF. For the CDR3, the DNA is TGCAGTGCTCCTAGCGGGGGCGGCACAGATACGCAGTATTTT.

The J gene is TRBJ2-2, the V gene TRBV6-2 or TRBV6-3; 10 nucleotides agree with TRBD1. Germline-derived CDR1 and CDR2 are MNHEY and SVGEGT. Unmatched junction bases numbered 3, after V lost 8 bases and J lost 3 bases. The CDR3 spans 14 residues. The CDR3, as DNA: TGTGCCAGCCGACAGGGGGCTTACACCGGGGAGCTGTTTTTT. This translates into CASRQGAYTGELFF.

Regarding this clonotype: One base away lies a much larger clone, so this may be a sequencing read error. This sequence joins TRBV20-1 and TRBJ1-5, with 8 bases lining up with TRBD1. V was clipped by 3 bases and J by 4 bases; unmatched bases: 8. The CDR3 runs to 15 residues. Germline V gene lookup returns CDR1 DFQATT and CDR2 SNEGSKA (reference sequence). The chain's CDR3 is CSARTGVRGNQPQHF. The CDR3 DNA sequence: TGCAGTGCTAGGACAGGGGTCAGGGGGAATCAGCCCCAGCATTTT.